One and the same sample provided the 16 T cell receptor beta chains below, sequenced in a study of T cells in women clearing cervical HPV infection. The protocol was immunoSEQ multiplex PCR, while the TCRdb copy is restricted to in-frame clones and leaves out a portion. The sample's table shows fewer than 30,000 clones. The sample taken for sequencing was blood buffy coat. These receptors came from a woman between 18 and 70 years old with a cervical HPV16 infection that either progressed to CIN3+ or cleared (not recorded which).

In regard to this clone: The read falls 3 residues short of the CDR3 end, and the missing part is taken from the germline J gene. The same CDR3 arises from other DNA sequences in this sample as well. The chain combines TRBV15 with TRBJ2-7, with 11 bases matching TRBD1. The CDR3 loop spans 14 amino acids. Germline V gives CDR1 LNHNV, CDR2 YYDKDF (reference sequence). With 5 bases clipped from V and 6 bases from J, the junction kept 6 bases outside the gene matches. Here the CDR3 reads CATSRGQGGREQYF. Partial CDR3 DNA: TGTGCCACCAGCCGGGGACAGGGGGGTCGCGAG.

As for this clone: The CDR3 end lies 3 residues beyond the end of the read and is filled in from the germline J gene. This chain connects TRBV6-1 to TRBJ1-4; 8 bases align to TRBD1. This CDR3 is built from 16 residues. V lost 1 base, J lost 8 bases, and 9 bases stayed unmatched. The germline CDR1 and CDR2 sequences are MNHNS and SASEGT. Incomplete CDR3 DNA: TGTGCCAGCAGTGAAGTGTGGGGGACAGGCTTAGAAAAA. As protein: CASSEVWGTGLEK. In full, the CDR3 is CASSEVWGTGLEKLFF.

As to this clone: The read gets to within 3 residues of the CDR3 end, and the germline J gene fills in the rest. The genes are TRBV7-6 and TRBJ1-4, with 7 bases that match TRBD1. CDR3 length: 16 residues. The germline V gene has CDR1 SGHVS and CDR2 FNYEAQ. CDR3 protein: CASSLGGTAGANVLFF. The DNA read from the CDR3 is TGTGCCAGCAGCTTAGGAGGGACAGCTGGGGCCAACGTA.

A word on this clone: Read coverage stops 3 residues before the CDR3 terminus; the germline J gene supplies the remainder. V is TRBV13 and J is TRBJ2-4; 14 bases agree with TRBD2. CDR3 length: 19 residues. From germline, CDR1 is PRHDT and CDR2 FYEKMQ (reference sequence). Trimming at V came to 4 bases and at J to 0 bases, leaving 8 bases not matched to a gene. The CDR3 reads CASSSGLAGVSGAKNIQYF. Incomplete CDR3 DNA: TGTGCCAGCAGCTCGGGACTAGCGGGAGTATCCGGAGCCAAAAACATT.

Turning to this clone: Read sequence stops 3 residues before the CDR3 end, and the germline J gene provides the missing end. The chain recombines TRBV9 with TRBJ2-3, with 7 bases that match TRBD2. CDR3 length: 16 amino acids. CDR1 and CDR2 from the germline V gene are SGDLS and YYNGEE. V was clipped by 4 bases and J by 2 bases; unmatched bases: 10. The sequenced CDR3 bases are TGTGCCAGCAGCTCTCGGCCTAGCGGAATCACAGATACG. Amino acid sequence: CASSSRPSGITDT. The full CDR3 protein is CASSSRPSGITDTQYF.

Regarding this clone: The read ends 3 residues before the CDR3 terminus; that terminus is restored from the germline J gene. The chain combines TRBV19 with TRBJ1-2; D is ambiguous. CDR1 is LNHDA, CDR2 SQIVND, per germline (reference sequence). The CDR3 is 17 amino acids. The CDR3 bases that were read are TGTGCCAGTAGTATAGATAGGGCGGGAGGGCTACTAAACATC. This sequence encodes CASSIDRAGGLLNI. The whole CDR3 protein reads CASSIDRAGGLLNIYTF.

Concerning this clone itself: The read is 3 residues too short to cover the CDR3 end, so that end is filled in from the germline J gene. This chain joins TRBV11-3 and TRBJ2-1; tentatively, D is TRBD2 (5 bases). CDR3 length: 14 residues. With 8 bases removed from V and 9 bases from J, the gap between germline ends came to 20 bases. Looked up from germline, CDR1 is SGHNT and CDR2 is YENEEA. The CDR3 loop is CASGRGGGRIEQFF. Partial CDR3 DNA: TGTGCCAGCGGAAGAGGCGGAGGCAGAATTGAG. The full variable domain, completed using reference TRBV11-3 and TRBJ2-1, is EAGVVQSPRYKIIEKKQPVAFWCNPISGHNTLYWYLQNLGQGPELLIRYENEEAVDDSQLPKDRFSAERLKGVDSTLKIQPAELGDSAVYLCASGRGGGRIEQFFGPGTRLTVL.

With respect to this clone: Read coverage stops 3 residues before the CDR3 terminus; the germline J gene supplies the remainder. The V gene is TRBV24-1, the J gene TRBJ2-3; D gene ambiguous. CDR1 is KGHDR and CDR2 is SFDVKD in the germline V gene. This CDR3 has 13 amino acids. Trimming took off 3 bases at V and 6 bases at J, with 9 bases between the two ends. Partial CDR3 DNA: TGTGCCACCAGTGATAGACTTCGGGATACG. Protein product: CATSDRLRDT. The CDR3 in full is CATSDRLRDTQYF.

A remark on this clone: With the read ending 3 residues before the CDR3 end, the germline J gene is used to fill in that end. This chain connects TRBV19 to TRBJ2-1; 9 bases line up with TRBD2. The germline V gene encodes CDR1 LNHDA and CDR2 SQIVND (reference sequence). CDR3 length: 16 residues. Germline trimming cut 3 bases from V and 9 bases from J; bases unmatched to any gene: 12. Here the CDR3 reads CASSINGGAGGSEQFF. The sequenced part of the CDR3 DNA is TGTGCCAGTAGTATTAACGGGGGAGCGGGAGGAAGTGAG.

Incomplete CDR3 DNA: TGCAGTGCTACAATCAGGGAAATATATCAGCCC. Translating gives CSATIREIYQP. The whole CDR3 protein reads CSATIREIYQPQHF. The V gene is TRBV20-1, the J gene TRBJ1-5; D might be TRBD1 (5 bases). The read terminates 3 residues before the CDR3 end, so the remaining end is supplied by the germline J gene. The V end lost 4 bases, the J end lost 5 bases, and 15 bases lay between the germline ends. The CDR3 sequence is 14 residues long. Per germline, CDR1 DFQATT and CDR2 SNEGSKA (reference sequence).

As regards this clone: The read falls 3 residues short of the CDR3 end, and the missing part is taken from the germline J gene. The chain joins TRBV19 to TRBJ2-2, with 8 bases lining up with TRBD1. Germline CDR1 reads LNHDA; CDR2 reads SQIVND (reference sequence). V shed 5 bases and J 4 bases; nucleotides not matched to a gene: 15. This CDR3 has 18 amino acids. Partial CDR3 DNA: TGTGCCAGTAGTCGGTATAGGGGACAGGAGGGGATCACCGGGGAG. The encoded protein is CASSRYRGQEGITGE. The entire CDR3 is CASSRYRGQEGITGELFF.

Turning to this clone: The CDR3 end lies 3 residues beyond the end of the read and is filled in from the germline J gene. V and J are TRBV7-2 and TRBJ1-6; 7 bases align to TRBD1. The length of the CDR3 is 15 residues. Germline CDR1 and CDR2: SGHTA and FQGNSA. Losses at the gene ends were 8 bases for V and 5 bases for J; bases not matched to a gene: 9. This CDR3 reads CASQPTGQHNSPLHF. The CDR3 bases that were read are TGTGCCAGCCAACCGACAGGGCAGCATAATTCACCC.

For this clone: The read terminates 3 residues ahead of where the CDR3 ends, so the germline J gene completes it. The chain links TRBV7-9 to TRBJ1-5, with TRBD1 as a possible D gene (6 bases). Germline CDR1 SEHNR, CDR2 FQNEAQ (reference sequence). V was clipped by 3 bases and J by 3 bases, with 9 bases between them. The CDR3 covers 14 residues. The DNA read from the CDR3 is TGTGCCAGCAGCTTGACAGGTTCCAATCAGCCC. This sequence encodes CASSLTGSNQP. The full CDR3 sequence reads CASSLTGSNQPQHF.

In regard to this clone: From the germline J gene comes the end of the CDR3, since the read stops 3 residues before it. The rearrangement uses TRBV4-1 and TRBJ2-3, with D possibly being TRBD1 (5 bases). CDR3 size: 12 residues. The germline V gene has CDR1 MGHRA and CDR2 YSYEKL. The ends were cut back, 3 bases at V and 8 bases at J, with 9 bases in the middle. This CDR3 reads CASSQYQGTQYF. The CDR3 bases that were read are TGCGCCAGCAGCCAGTATCAGGGTACG.

This CDR3 reads CASSLGTGDDYTF. The covered CDR3 bases are TGTGCCAGCTCACTTGGGACAGGGGACGAC. The chain carries TRBV18 and TRBJ1-2; 10 bases line up with TRBD1. The missing CDR3 end, 3 residues past where the read stops, is filled in from the germline J gene. The CDR3 totals 13 residues. Looked up from germline, CDR1 is KGHSH and CDR2 is LQKENI.

A note on this clone: The read is 3 residues too short to cover the CDR3 end, so that end is filled in from the germline J gene. The chain carries TRBV7-8 and TRBJ2-5; D is perhaps TRBD1 (6 bases). The CDR3 sequence is 14 residues long. V shed 3 bases and J shed 2 bases, with 10 bases lying between them. The germline gives CDR1 SGHVS, CDR2 FQNEAQ. The CDR3 spells CASSFADRQETQYF. The DNA read from the CDR3 is TGTGCCAGCAGCTTCGCGGACAGACAAGAGACC.